One sample yielded the 19 T cell receptor beta chains listed below, sequenced in a study of T-cell reconstitution after alpha-beta-depleted transplantation in children. Preparation of the TCRbeta library used unique molecular identifiers. One entry per CDR3 protein, called by TCRdb with MiXCR from the PCR reads. The data show 530,000 or so distinct CDR3 sequences, over 25% seen once. Specimen: PBMCs, collected before TCRalphabeta/CD19-depleted stem cell transplant. The source of these receptors is a boy in the first two years of life with Wiskott-Aldrich syndrome, due to receive a stem cell transplant.

This clonotype was detected a few times. The chain links TRBV24-1 to TRBJ2-3; D might be TRBD2 (5 bases). The CDR3 totals 16 residues. Germline V lookup: CDR1 KGHDR, CDR2 SFDVKD. V lost 4 bases and J lost 5, with 18 bases in between. DNA for the CDR3: TGTGCCACCAGTGACCGCACTAGAGTCGGTGGAGATACGCAGTATTTT. It yields the protein CATSDRTRVGGDTQYF.

The gene calls are TRBV10-3 and TRBJ1-1; D unresolved. The V end was cut by 0 bases, the J end by 1 base, with 9 bases between. Germline CDR1 ENHRY, CDR2 SYGVKD. CDR3 size: 15 residues. CDR3 DNA: TGTGCCATCAGTGAGTCGGGGTCGGGGAACACTGAAGCTTTCTTT. The encoded protein is CAISESGSGNTEAFF.

This sequence joins TRBV5-1 and TRBJ2-5; D is ambiguous. Trimming pared 0 bases from V and 2 bases from J, leaving 11 bases between. CDR3 length equals 15 residues. Per the germline V gene, CDR1 is SGHRS and CDR2 is YFSETQ. The CDR3 nucleotides are TGCGCCAGCAGCTTGGCCTCAGTCAGGCAAGAGACCCAGTACTTC. Amino acid sequence: CASSLASVRQETQYF.

A few counts support this clonotype. The genes are TRBV15 and TRBJ2-5; D is tentatively TRBD1 or TRBD2 (5 bases each). The CDR3 length is 16 residues. V was trimmed by 4 bases and J by 4 bases, leaving 19 bases between them. Germline V lookup: CDR1 LNHNV, CDR2 YYDKDF (reference sequence). The CDR3 nucleotides are TGTGCCACCAGCACCGGTTCCTTTGGGACGGGAGAGACCCAGTACTTC. This sequence encodes CATSTGSFGTGETQYF.

The chain joins TRBV24-1 to TRBJ1-2; possibly TRBD1 for D (5 bases). The CDR3 consists of 16 residues. The ends were cut back, 3 bases at V and 4 bases at J, with 17 bases in the middle. Germline lookup yields CDR1 KGHDR and CDR2 SFDVKD. As DNA, the CDR3 is TGTGCCACCAGTGATCCATCTTCGACAGAAATCTATGGCTACACCTTC. It encodes CATSDPSSTEIYGYTF.

The rearrangement joins TRBV12-5 to TRBJ2-5; D perhaps matches TRBD2 (6 bases). Trimming left V 0 bases short and J 5 bases short, with 16 bases between. This CDR3 is 16 amino acids long. Looked up from germline, CDR1 is LGHNT and CDR2 is FRNRAP. The CDR3, as DNA: TGTGCTAGTGGTTTGGTGGGGGGAGGCGGACGGGAGACCCAGTACTTC. The encoded protein is CASGLVGGGGRETQYF. The full variable domain, in which reference TRBV12-5 and TRBJ2-5 provide the parts outside the CDR3, is DARVTQTPRHKVTEMGQEVTMRCQPILGHNTVFWYRQTMMQGLELLAYFRNRAPLDDSGMPKDRFSAEMPDATLATLKIQPSEPRDSAVYFCASGLVGGGGRETQYFGPGTRLLVL.

There are a few counts of this clonotype. The chain combines TRBV5-1 with TRBJ2-7, with a weak D call TRBD2 (6 bases). The CDR3 is made up of 14 amino acids. Germline CDR1 reads SGHRS; CDR2 reads YFSETQ. V lost 0 bases, J lost 6 bases, and 13 bases lay in between. The CDR3, as DNA: TGCGCCAGCAGCTTGGCGGGAGAAATAGGCGAGCAGTACTTC. Translating it yields CASSLAGEIGEQYF.

The count of this clonotype is one. V usage is TRBV11-2 and J usage is TRBJ1-1, with 8 bases lining up with TRBD1. The CDR3 totals 16 residues. CDR1 is SGHAT, CDR2 FQNNGV, per germline. Trimming at V came to 5 bases and at J to 0 bases, leaving 8 bases not matched to a gene. As DNA, the CDR3 is TGTGCCAGCAGCGTAACAGGGGGACCCATGAACACTGAAGCTTTCTTT. As protein: CASSVTGGPMNTEAFF.

This clonotype was seen just once. The V and J genes are TRBV7-9 and TRBJ2-1; D is undetermined. V lost 3 bases and J lost 3, with 18 bases in between. This CDR3 comprises 17 residues. Per germline, CDR1 SEHNR and CDR2 FQNEAQ (reference sequence). CDR3 in amino acids: CASSLIAGPIFYNEQFF. The CDR3 region has the DNA TGTGCCAGCAGCTTGATTGCAGGACCAATCTTCTACAATGAGCAGTTCTTC.

There are a few counts of this clonotype. The J gene is TRBJ2-1, the V gene TRBV4-2; 9 positions match TRBD2. After removal of 1 base from V and 9 bases from J, the junction contained 10 bases not matched to a gene. Looked up from germline, CDR1 is LGHNA and CDR2 is YNFKEQ. The length of the CDR3 is 16 residues. Written as DNA, the CDR3 is TGTGCCAGCAGCCAAGCGGTCGCTAGCGGGATCGTTGAGCAGTTCTTC. Its protein product is CASSQAVASGIVEQFF.

The chain carries TRBV12-3 or TRBV12-4 and TRBJ1-1; D gene uncertain. The CDR3 contains 14 residues. The V end was cut by 6 bases, the J end by 2 bases, with 13 bases between. CDR3 loop: CASSPGLANTEAFF. In nucleotides, the CDR3 is TGTGCCAGCAGCCCAGGCTTGGCTAACACTGAAGCTTTCTTT.

This chain connects TRBV24-1 to TRBJ2-1; D is undetermined. Trimming took 3 bases from V and 1 from J, leaving 12 bases between them. The CDR3 extends over 16 amino acids. Germline loops: CDR1 KGHDR, CDR2 SFDVKD. The CDR3 coding sequence is TGTGCCACCAGTGATGCCACTCGCGGTTCCTACAATGAGCAGTTCTTC. It specifies CATSDATRGSYNEQFF.

This clonotype was detected only a few times. CDR3 sequence reads: CASSYSRGAETQYF. CDR3 nucleotides: TGTGCCAGCAGTTACTCCCGGGGTGCAGAGACCCAGTACTTC. The chain employs TRBV6-5 and TRBJ2-5; tentatively, D is TRBD2 (5 bases). The CDR3 extends over 14 amino acids. CDR1 MNHEY and CDR2 SVGAGI come from the germline V gene. Trimming removed 0 bases from V and 4 bases from J, with 9 bases in between.

This clonotype showed up just a few times. This rearrangement joins TRBV10-3 to TRBJ2-5, with 11 bases matching TRBD2. The CDR3 spans 14 residues. V lost 6 bases, J lost 6 bases, and 6 bases stayed unmatched. Germline CDR1 reads ENHRY; CDR2 reads SYGVKD. This CDR3 is CAIRTSGMGKTQYF. Here the CDR3 DNA reads TGTGCCATCAGGACTAGCGGGATGGGAAAGACCCAGTACTTC.

The chain links TRBV5-1 to TRBJ2-6, with D possibly TRBD1 on 7 matching bases. The CDR3 spans 19 residues. Between the trimmed V and J ends, which lost 2 bases and 0 bases, there was a span of 18 bases. Per the germline V gene, CDR1 is SGHRS and CDR2 is YFSETQ. In nucleotides, the CDR3 is TGCGCCAGCAGCTTCTATGGAGGGGGCAAACTCTCTGGGGCCAACGTCCTGACTTTC. This translates into CASSFYGGGKLSGANVLTF.

This clonotype was seen a few times. DNA for the CDR3: TGTGCCAGCAGCTTAGATGTCGGATCCTACAATGAGCAGTTCTTC. Translated, it gives CASSLDVGSYNEQFF. The chain has TRBV7-2 and TRBJ2-1, with D hard to call. V lost 1 base, J lost 1 base, and 8 bases lay in between. This CDR3 is 15 amino acids long. CDR1 and CDR2 (germline): SGHTA, FQGNSA.

J is TRBJ2-2 and V is TRBV4-2, with unresolved D. This CDR3 contains 13 residues. V shed 1 base and J shed 7 bases, with 7 bases lying between them. CDR1 and CDR2 (germline): LGHNA, YNFKEQ. This CDR3 is CASSQVPVGELFF. CDR3 DNA: TGTGCCAGCAGCCAAGTCCCGGTCGGGGAGCTGTTTTTT.

The chain links TRBV5-6 to TRBJ2-7; 7 bases fit TRBD2. There are 16 residues in the CDR3. Per germline, CDR1 SGHDT and CDR2 YYEEEE. Germline trimming cut 0 bases from V and 3 bases from J; bases unmatched to any gene: 9. The CDR3 loop is CASSLAGTKAFYEQYF. The CDR3 DNA reads as TGTGCCAGCAGCTTGGCCGGGACTAAGGCCTTCTACGAGCAGTACTTC.

This clonotype was picked up a small number of times. The chain links TRBV29-1 to TRBJ2-1; D unclear. Germline CDR1 and CDR2: SQVTM and ANQGSEA. The CDR3 is 13 residues long. Trimming cost V 4 bases and J 0 bases, with 7 bases left between them. The CDR3, as DNA: TGCAGCGTTGGGAAGAGCTCCTACAATGAGCAGTTCTTC. This gives the protein CSVGKSSYNEQFF.